The next 24 T cell receptor beta chains were all read from a single sample in a study of T cell responses to AZD1222 COVID-19 vaccine. TCRdb's table, derived via immunoSEQ multiplex PCR, lists solely in-frame clones and lacks some. This table holds fewer than 150,000 clones, about 91% found once. This sample comprised peripheral blood, obtained on day 0 of AZD1222 vaccination. The receptors were gathered from an adult in good health.

This clone was seen a handful of times. The CDR3 protein is CASSTPGAGQYNEQFF. Here the CDR3 DNA reads TGTGCCAGCAGCACCCCCGGAGCGGGACAATACAATGAGCAGTTCTTC. V and J are TRBV14 and TRBJ2-1; the D gene is possibly TRBD2 (7 bases). V lost 5 bases and J 4 bases, leaving 18 bases between the germline ends. The CDR3 runs 16 residues. Germline V gene sequence: CDR1 SGHDN, CDR2 FVKESK.

The chain recombines TRBV14 with TRBJ2-1; tentatively, D is TRBD2 (7 bases). CDR3 length: 15 residues. Germline assignment: CDR1 SGHDN and CDR2 FVKESK. V lost 4 bases to trimming and J lost 4 bases, with 14 bases between them. CDR3 sequence (DNA): TGTGCCAGCAGCCTCCTGGCGGGGGCTTACAATGAGCAGTTCTTC. Amino acids: CASSLLAGAYNEQFF.

This chain links TRBV6-4 with TRBJ2-7; no clear D gene. The length of the CDR3 is 10 residues. V lost 2 bases, J lost 6 bases, and 2 bases lay in between. The germline CDR1 and CDR2 sequences are MRHNA and SNTAGT. The CDR3 nucleotides are TGTGCCAGCAGTGACCGCGAGCAGTACTTC. This sequence encodes CASSDREQYF.

The chain recombines TRBV4-1 with TRBJ1-5; the match to TRBD1 covers 9 bases. The CDR3 runs 18 residues. With V trimmed by 2 bases and J by 4 bases, 12 bases remained unmatched. Germline-derived CDR1 and CDR2 are MGHRA and YSYEKL. The DNA for the CDR3 is TGCGCCAGCAGCCAAACAACGATTCTCGGGACAGGGAATCAGCCCCAGCATTTT. Translated, it gives CASSQTTILGTGNQPQHF.

The genes are TRBV6-5 and TRBJ1-5; D call uncertain. With 6 bases removed from V and 4 bases from J, the gap between germline ends came to 7 bases. In germline, CDR1 is MNHEY, CDR2 SVGAGI. The CDR3 spans 12 residues. CDR3 in DNA: TGTGCCAGCAGAAACGGGAATCAGCCCCAGCATTTT. Amino acid sequence: CASRNGNQPQHF.

The CDR3 sequence: CASSQVAHEQYF. The CDR3 DNA follows: TGTGCCAGCAGCCAAGTAGCGCACGAGCAGTACTTC. This sequence joins TRBV3-1 (or the pseudogene TRBV3-2) and TRBJ2-7; D perhaps matches TRBD2 (5 bases). The V end lost 1 base, the J end lost 5 bases, and 6 bases lay between the germline ends. The CDR3 totals 12 residues. CDR1 and CDR2 (germline): LGHDT, YNNKEL (reference sequence).

The J gene is TRBJ1-2, the V gene TRBV21-1; TRBD1, the D gene given by the table, was not confirmed from the DNA. TRBV21-1 is a known pseudogene. The CDR3 runs 15 residues. CDR3 DNA sequence: TGTGCCAGCAGCAACCCCGACTGGGGCAACTATGGCTACACCTTC. Translating gives CASSNPDWGNYGYTF.

This clone was detected a few times. The rearrangement links TRBV6-5 to TRBJ2-1, with D unclear. V lost 0 bases and J lost 5, with 11 bases in between. Germline CDR1 and CDR2: MNHEY and SVGAGI. There are 15 residues in the CDR3. Here the CDR3 reads CASSYSRSKNNEQFF. For the CDR3, the DNA is TGTGCCAGCAGTTACTCGAGGAGCAAAAACAATGAGCAGTTCTTC.

The J gene is TRBJ1-1, the V gene TRBV30; 8 positions match TRBD1. Germline values: CDR1 GTSNPN, CDR2 SVGIG (reference sequence). This CDR3 has 12 amino acids. Trimming cost V 3 bases and J 10 bases; bases outside gene matches: 7. CDR3 amino acids: CAWRFQGAGAFF. The CDR3 nucleotides are TGTGCCTGGAGGTTTCAGGGGGCGGGAGCTTTCTTT.

The chain joins TRBV5-5 to TRBJ1-4; D remains unclear. The CDR3 loop spans 16 amino acids. Trimming shortened V by 4 bases and J by 6 bases, and 19 bases separated the two germline ends. CDR1 is SGHKS, CDR2 YYEKEE, per germline (reference sequence). The CDR3 coding sequence is TGTGCCAGCAGCCCATGGGGAGGGAGGTTTGATGAAAAACTGTTTTTT. This sequence encodes CASSPWGGRFDEKLFF. Combining the CDR3 with reference TRBV5-5 and TRBJ1-4 gives the whole variable domain DAGVTQSPTHLIKTRGQQVTLRCSPISGHKSVSWYQQVLGQGPQFIFQYYEKEERGRGNFPDRFSARQFPNYSSELNVNALLLGDSALYLCASSPWGGRFDEKLFFGSGTQLSVL.

This clone is a singleton in its sample. The chain couples TRBV6-1 to TRBJ1-5; D is ambiguous. The germline gives CDR1 MNHNS, CDR2 SASEGT. The CDR3 is made up of 17 amino acids. V lost 2 bases and J lost 0, with 14 bases in between. The CDR3 DNA reads TGTGCCAGCAGTGAATCGGTGCCGTTTTATAGCAATCAGCCCCAGCATTTT. The encoded protein is CASSESVPFYSNQPQHF.

The J gene is TRBJ2-4, the V gene TRBV15, with no clear D. Germline CDR1 and CDR2: LNHNV and YYDKDF (reference sequence). The CDR3 runs to 17 residues. The V end lost 0 bases, the J end lost 0 bases, and 12 bases lay between the germline ends. The CDR3 sequence: CATSRDGVRLAKNIQYF. The CDR3 coding sequence is TGTGCCACCAGCAGAGATGGTGTCAGATTAGCCAAAAACATTCAGTACTTC.

The genes are TRBV27 and TRBJ2-3; 11 bases are shared with TRBD2. Germline assignment: CDR1 MNHEY and CDR2 SMNVEV (reference sequence). CDR3 length: 18 residues. With V trimmed by 4 bases and J by 2 bases, 11 bases remained unmatched. The CDR3 sequence: CASSSSTSGGQNTDTQYF. DNA of the CDR3: TGTGCCAGCAGTTCATCAACTAGCGGGGGACAAAACACAGATACGCAGTATTTT.

This sequence joins TRBV12-3 or TRBV12-4 and TRBJ2-5; D is ambiguous. Trimming stripped 6 bases from V and 5 bases from J, with 13 bases between. This CDR3 has 13 amino acids. CDR3 coding DNA: TGTGCCAGCAGCTCTATGGTCGGTGAGACCCAGTACTTC. It specifies CASSSMVGETQYF.

This clone was observed once. The chain employs TRBV27 and TRBJ2-1; unclear D gene. Between the trimmed V and J ends, which lost 7 bases and 7 bases, there was a span of 14 bases. CDR1 is MNHEY and CDR2 is SMNVEV in the germline V gene (reference sequence). This CDR3 has 13 residues. CDR3 in amino acids: CASTEDPMNEQFF. CDR3 nucleotide sequence: TGTGCCAGCACGGAAGACCCCATGAATGAGCAGTTCTTC.

The chain has TRBV15 and TRBJ2-5; no reliable D call. This CDR3 is built from 14 residues. CDR1 is LNHNV and CDR2 is YYDKDF in the germline V gene (reference sequence). Trimming cost V 0 bases and J 2 bases, with 7 bases left between them. The CDR3 protein is CATSRDRQQETQYF. CDR3 nucleotides: TGTGCCACCAGCAGAGATAGGCAGCAAGAGACCCAGTACTTC.

The chain joins TRBV10-3 to TRBJ1-1; D not resolved. The germline V and J ends were trimmed by 4 bases and 0 bases, with 6 bases remaining between them. CDR1 is ENHRY and CDR2 is SYGVKD in the germline V gene. The length of the CDR3 is 13 residues. CDR3: CAISGSMNTEAFF. Written as DNA, the CDR3 is TGTGCCATCAGTGGCAGCATGAACACTGAAGCTTTCTTT.

The CDR3 spells CASTPRQGAEKPQHF. For the CDR3, the DNA is TGTGCCAGTACCCCCCGACAGGGGGCAGAGAAGCCCCAGCATTTT. The chain has TRBV19 and TRBJ1-5; 10 nucleotides agree with TRBD1. This CDR3 spans 15 amino acids. Germline CDR1 is LNHDA and CDR2 is SQIVND (reference sequence). V lost 7 bases, J lost 8 bases, and 11 bases stayed unmatched.

The rearrangement uses TRBV7-2 and TRBJ1-5; D not certain. There are 15 residues in the CDR3. Germline V gene lookup returns CDR1 SGHTA and CDR2 FQGNSA. V dropped 4 bases and J dropped 0 bases, with 10 bases sitting between them. CDR3 amino acids: CASSSQYNSNQPQHF. The CDR3 region has the DNA TGTGCCAGCAGCTCACAGTACAATAGCAATCAGCCCCAGCATTTT. The complete variable domain, with remaining parts taken from reference TRBV7-2 and TRBJ1-5, reads GAGVSQSPSNKVTEKGKDVELRCDPISGHTALYWYRQSLGQGLEFLIYFQGNSAPDKSGLPSDRFSAERTGGSVSTLTIQRTQQEDSAVYLCASSSQYNSNQPQHFGDGTRLSIL.

The chain joins TRBV5-1 to TRBJ2-2; perhaps TRBD2 as D (5 bases). Germline CDR1 SGHRS, CDR2 YFSETQ. V shed 4 bases and J shed 7 bases, with 14 bases lying between them. CDR3 length: 14 residues. The CDR3 here is CASSKGLAIGELFF. The CDR3 DNA reads as TGCGCCAGCAGCAAAGGGCTAGCTATCGGGGAGCTGTTTTTT. The variable domain in full, with the rest retrieved from reference TRBV5-1 and TRBJ2-2, is KAGVTQTPRYLIKTRGQQVTLSCSPISGHRSVSWYQQTPGQGLQFLFEYFSETQRNKGNFPGRFSGRQFSNSRSEMNVSTLELGDSALYLCASSKGLAIGELFFGEGSRLTVL.

The chain joins TRBV19 to TRBJ2-3, with 11 bases matching TRBD1. Trimming at V came to 3 bases and at J to 1 base, leaving 3 bases not matched to a gene. The CDR3 runs 16 residues. CDR1 LNHDA and CDR2 SQIVND come from the germline V gene (reference sequence). CDR3 nucleotides: TGTGCCAGTAGTATCGGGACAGGGGGAGGCACAGATACGCAGTATTTT. Its translation: CASSIGTGGGTDTQYF.

The chain employs TRBV9 and TRBJ1-1, with TRBD1 identical over 7 bases. The length of the CDR3 is 13 residues. The V gene end was trimmed by 3 bases and the J gene end by 1 base; junction bases not matched to a gene: 0. CDR1 and CDR2 from the germline V gene are SGDLS and YYNGEE. The CDR3 region is CASSAGGNTEAFF. CDR3 sequence (DNA): TGTGCCAGCAGCGCAGGGGGGAACACTGAAGCTTTCTTT.

J is TRBJ2-2 and V is TRBV27; 8 positions match TRBD1. Per germline, CDR1 MNHEY and CDR2 SMNVEV (reference sequence). This CDR3 region has 17 residues. V shed 7 bases and J 0 bases; nucleotides not matched to a gene: 10. This CDR3 is CASTRGRVGANTGELFF. CDR3 coding DNA: TGTGCCAGCACCAGGGGGCGGGTCGGCGCGAACACCGGGGAGCTGTTTTTT.

V gene TRBV19 combines with J gene TRBJ1-3, with D uncertain. There are 14 residues in the CDR3. In germline, CDR1 is LNHDA, CDR2 SQIVND (reference sequence). V was clipped by 7 bases and J by 3 bases, with 13 bases between them. CDR3: CASTKTGGGNTIYF. DNA of the CDR3: TGTGCCAGTACTAAGACCGGTGGTGGAAACACCATATATTTT.